The rows below give T cell receptor beta chains drawn from one sample of a study of blood T cells in healthy people across ages. TCRdb called the 5' RACE reads again in MiXCR, with one record for every CDR3 protein. This table holds around 1.5 million distinct CDR3 sequences, 42% found once. The sample comprised blood. All receptors derive from a woman between 18 and 29 years old in good health. CDR3s include the opening cysteine and the closing phenylalanine or tryptophan. D genes are given only for firm matches. Some rows have no size entry. The others give once, few or many, or a class for an expanded clone.

cdr3_aa cdr3_nt v_call d_call clone_size j_call
CASSLPEPSGRPYEQYF TGTGCCAGCAGCTTACCAGAACCCTCCGGGAGACCCTACGAGCAGTACTTC TRBV7-2 . few TRBJ2-7
CASSYSNDQPQHF TGTGCCAGCAGTTACTCGAATGATCAGCCCCAGCATTTT TRBV6-6 . once TRBJ1-5
CASTTGQFSNQPQHF TGTGCCAGCACCACGGGACAGTTTAGCAATCAGCCCCAGCATTTT TRBV12-3/TRBV12-4 TRBD1 . TRBJ1-5
CSSPARHHSYNEQFF TGCAGTAGCCCGGCGAGACACCACTCCTACAATGAGCAGTTCTTC TRBV20-1 . . TRBJ2-1
CSARDAGSEAFF TGCAGTGCTAGAGATGCGGGGTCTGAAGCTTTCTTT TRBV20-1 . once TRBJ1-1
CASSDQLPDTQYF TGTGCCAGCAGCGACCAATTACCAGATACGCAGTATTTT TRBV7-9 . . TRBJ2-3
CASSLAAAGAYEQYF TGTGCCAGCAGCTTAGCCGCAGCGGGGGCCTACGAGCAGTACTTC TRBV7-9 TRBD2 . TRBJ2-7
CASSSRDAQYF TGTGCCAGCAGTTCGCGTGATGCGCAGTATTTT TRBV12-3/TRBV12-4 . . TRBJ2-3
CASSQVDVLAGPSYEQYF TGCGCCAGCAGCCAAGTTGACGTACTAGCGGGGCCCTCCTACGAGCAGTACTTC TRBV4-1 TRBD2 . TRBJ2-7
CAISEPLGNEQYF TGTGCCATCAGTGAACCCCTCGGGAACGAGCAGTACTTC TRBV10-3 . . TRBJ2-7
CASSLATSSKQETQYF TGCGCCAGCAGCTTGGCTACGAGCTCTAAACAAGAGACCCAGTACTTC TRBV5-1 . few TRBJ2-5
CASSIAGGPGEYF TGTGCCAGCAGTATAGCGGGAGGGCCGGGGGAGTACTTC TRBV27 TRBD2 . TRBJ2-5
CASLGISYEQYF TGTGCCAGCCTTGGGATTTCCTACGAGCAGTACTTC TRBV10-3 . . TRBJ2-7
CASSLQDGSYEQYF TGTGCCAGCAGTTTACAGGACGGCTCCTACGAGCAGTACTTC TRBV12-3/TRBV12-4 . . TRBJ2-7
CASSGPRGERGNQPQHF TGTGCCAGCAGTGGTCCTAGGGGGGAACGGGGCAATCAGCCCCAGCATTTT TRBV6-1 . . TRBJ1-5
CAISESLAGGRSTDTQYF TGTGCCATCAGTGAGTCGTTAGCGGGAGGCCGTAGCACAGATACGCAGTATTTT TRBV10-3 TRBD2 . TRBJ2-3
CASSRREETQYF TGTGCCAGCTCTCGGCGGGAAGAGACCCAGTACTTC TRBV6-2/TRBV6-3 . many TRBJ2-5
CASSSLAGAPDTQYF TGTGCCAGCAGCTCACTAGCGGGAGCGCCAGATACGCAGTATTTT TRBV7-9 TRBD2 . TRBJ2-3
CSVAGSRRGDQETQYF TGCAGTGTAGCGGGTAGTAGGCGGGGGGACCAAGAGACCCAGTACTTC TRBV20-1 TRBD2 few TRBJ2-5
CATSDAPGSRDYNEQYF TGTGCCACCAGTGATGCCCCGGGCAGTAGGGACTACAATGAGCAGTACTTC TRBV24-1 TRBD2 few TRBJ2-7
CARSLVGEKLFF TGTGCCAGATCACTCGTGGGGGAAAAACTGTTTTTT TRBV6-1 . . TRBJ1-4
CASSQTHGRDYNEQYF TGCGCCAGCAGCCAGACCCATGGCCGGGACTACAACGAGCAGTACTTC TRBV4-1 TRBD2 . TRBJ2-7
CAISQTTTDPTQYF TGTGCCATCAGCCAAACCACAACAGATCCTACGCAGTATTTT TRBV10-3 . few TRBJ2-3
CASSMGLAGNYEQYF TGTGCCAGCAGCATGGGACTAGCGGGTAACTACGAGCAGTACTTC TRBV7-9 TRBD2 once TRBJ2-7
CSVATGRNGKLFF TGCAGCGTTGCGACAGGAAGAAATGGAAAACTGTTTTTT TRBV29-1 . . TRBJ1-4
CASSWREGDNEQFF TGTGCCAGCAGTTGGCGTGAGGGTGACAATGAGCAGTTCTTC TRBV6-4 . . TRBJ2-1
CASSLFSPSTDTQYF TGTGCCAGCAGTTTATTCAGTCCTAGCACAGATACGCAGTATTTT TRBV12-3/TRBV12-4 . few TRBJ2-3
CASSLTTGGGGYTF TGTGCCAGCAGCCTAACAACAGGGGGCGGTGGCTACACCTTC TRBV28 TRBD1 . TRBJ1-2
CASSSPPSGSFYEQYF TGTGCCAGCAGTTCCCCTCCTAGCGGGAGTTTCTACGAGCAGTACTTC TRBV27 TRBD2 . TRBJ2-7
CASRRKTEAFF TGCGCCAGCAGGCGGAAAACTGAAGCTTTCTTT TRBV10-2 . . TRBJ1-1
CASSPPGQVYEQYF TGTGCCAGCAGCCCTCCGGGACAGGTATACGAGCAGTACTTC TRBV7-9 TRBD1 . TRBJ2-7
CASSQVGRQVDSPLHF TGCGCCAGCAGCCAAGTTGGTAGACAGGTAGATTCACCCCTCCACTTT TRBV4-1 . . TRBJ1-6
CASSEQQDNYGYTF TGTGCCAGCAGTGAGCAACAGGATAACTATGGCTACACCTTC TRBV25-1 . few TRBJ1-2
CASSPGLAGGWIETQYF TGTGCCAGCAGCCCGGGACTAGCGGGAGGGTGGATCGAGACCCAGTACTTC TRBV27 TRBD2 few TRBJ2-5
CASSPRGSGSSYEQYF TGTGCCAGCAGCCCAAGAGGTAGCGGGAGCTCCTACGAGCAGTACTTC TRBV11-2 TRBD2 . TRBJ2-7
CASLQTRGSYEQYF TGTGCCAGCCTCCAAACGCGGGGATCCTACGAGCAGTACTTC TRBV28 . few TRBJ2-7
CAGSLRGGRSTDTQYF TGTGCCGGCAGCCTCCGTGGCGGGAGGAGCACAGATACGCAGTATTTT TRBV12-3/TRBV12-4 TRBD2 . TRBJ2-3
CSVEDGSYNEQFF TGCAGCGTTGAAGATGGCTCCTACAATGAGCAGTTCTTC TRBV29-1 . . TRBJ2-1
CASSLGQGHEAFF TGTGCCAGCAGCCTCGGACAGGGCCATGAAGCTTTCTTT TRBV7-9 TRBD1 few TRBJ1-1
CASSSLGGAGGYTF TGTGCCAGCAGCTCCTTAGGGGGCGCCGGTGGCTACACCTTC TRBV2 TRBD1 . TRBJ1-2
CASSPFGGARNEQFF TGTGCCAGCAGTCCTTTCGGGGGGGCACGCAATGAGCAGTTCTTC TRBV12-3/TRBV12-4 TRBD2 few TRBJ2-1
CAGRVRDEKLFF TGTGCCGGCCGGGTTCGGGATGAAAAACTGTTTTTT TRBV2 . . TRBJ1-4
CASSFISVTDTQYF TGTGCCAGCAGTTTTATTTCAGTCACAGATACGCAGTATTTT TRBV12-3/TRBV12-4 . . TRBJ2-3
CASSMGLAANYEQYF TGCGCCAGCAGCATGGGACTAGCTGCAAACTACGAGCAGTACTTC TRBV4-1 TRBD2 . TRBJ2-7
CASSEAASGSYEQYF TGTGCCAGCAGTGAAGCGGCTAGCGGCTCCTACGAGCAGTACTTC TRBV2 TRBD2 many TRBJ2-7
CASTEGQADSPLHF TGCGCCAGCACCGAGGGACAGGCAGATTCACCCCTCCACTTT TRBV5-1 TRBD1 . TRBJ1-6
CASSPSAGQGASGTEAFF TGCGCCAGCAGCCCTTCTGCGGGACAGGGGGCATCGGGCACTGAAGCTTTCTTT TRBV4-1 TRBD1 . TRBJ1-1
CASSDVAGSDTQYF TGTGCCAGCAGTGACGTGGCAGGTTCAGATACGCAGTATTTT TRBV6-5 . . TRBJ2-3
CASSQEATSGAYNEQFF TGCGCCAGCAGCCAAGAAGCTACTAGCGGAGCCTACAATGAGCAGTTCTTC TRBV4-1 TRBD2 . TRBJ2-1
CAISESQGSPYEQYF TGTGCCATCAGTGAGTCGCAGGGCTCCCCCTACGAGCAGTACTTC TRBV10-3 . . TRBJ2-7
CSVTGTGGKYGYTF TGCAGCGTAACCGGGACAGGGGGCAAGTATGGCTACACCTTC TRBV29-1 TRBD1 many TRBJ1-2